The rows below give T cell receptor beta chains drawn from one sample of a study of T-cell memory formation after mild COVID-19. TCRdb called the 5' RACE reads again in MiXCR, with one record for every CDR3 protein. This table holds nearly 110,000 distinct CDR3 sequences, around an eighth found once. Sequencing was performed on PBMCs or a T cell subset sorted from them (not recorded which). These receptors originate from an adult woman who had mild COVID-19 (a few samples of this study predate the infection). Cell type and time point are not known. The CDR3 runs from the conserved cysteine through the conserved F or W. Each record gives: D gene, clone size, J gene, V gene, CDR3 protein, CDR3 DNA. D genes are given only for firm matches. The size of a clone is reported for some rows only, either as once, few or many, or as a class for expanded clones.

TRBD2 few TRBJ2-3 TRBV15 CATSRAGAADTQYF TGTGCCACCAGCAGGGCGGGAGCGGCAGATACGCAGTATTTT
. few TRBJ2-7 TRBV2 CASSDAGLSYEQYF TGTGCCAGCAGTGACGCAGGACTCTCCTACGAGCAGTACTTC
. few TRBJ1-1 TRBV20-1 CSFGGDANTEAFF TGCAGTTTCGGGGGGGATGCGAACACTGAAGCTTTCTTT
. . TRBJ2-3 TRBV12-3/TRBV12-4 CASSFSSPGATDTQYF TGTGCCAGCAGTTTTTCTTCCCCGGGCGCCACAGATACGCAGTATTTT
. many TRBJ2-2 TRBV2 CAYSQRANTGELFF TGTGCCTATAGCCAGCGAGCTAACACCGGGGAGCTGTTTTTT
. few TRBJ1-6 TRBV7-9 CASSLQDSPLHF TGTGCCAGCAGCTTACAGGACTCACCCCTCCACTTT
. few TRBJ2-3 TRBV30 CAWSAGHPSTDTQYF TGTGCCTGGAGTGCCGGGCACCCTAGCACAGATACGCAGTATTTT
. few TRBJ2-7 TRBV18 CASSHISGTVYEQYF TGTGCCAGCTCACACATCTCTGGGACTGTCTACGAGCAGTACTTC
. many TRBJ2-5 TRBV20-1 CSARDRETANWETQYF TGCAGTGCTAGAGATCGAGAAACGGCCAATTGGGAGACCCAGTACTTC
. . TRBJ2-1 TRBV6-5 CASSFVGAASNEQFF TGTGCCAGCAGTTTCGTCGGGGCAGCAAGCAATGAGCAGTTCTTC
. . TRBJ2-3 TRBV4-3 CASSHSGEEGTDTQYF TGCGCCAGCAGCCACTCAGGGGAGGAGGGCACAGATACGCAGTATTTT
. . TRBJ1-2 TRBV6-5 CASSYSSTAWGYTF TGTGCCAGCAGTTACTCGTCAACAGCTTGGGGCTACACCTTC
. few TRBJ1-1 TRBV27 CASSRRMGTEAFF TGTGCCAGCAGTCGCCGCATGGGCACTGAAGCTTTCTTT
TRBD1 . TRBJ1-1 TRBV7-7 CASSLGDRGRMNTEAFF TGTGCCAGCAGCTTGGGCGACAGGGGGCGGATGAACACTGAAGCTTTCTTT
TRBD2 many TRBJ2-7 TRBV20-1 CSARDAGSGSYEQYF TGCAGTGCTAGAGATGCTGGTAGCGGGAGCTACGAGCAGTACTTC
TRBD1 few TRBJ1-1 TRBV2 CASRDRESFF TGTGCCAGTCGGGACAGGGAATCTTTCTTT
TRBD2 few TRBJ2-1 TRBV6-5 CASSYSVLAGYNEQFF TGTGCCAGCAGTTACTCGGTGCTAGCGGGTTACAATGAGCAGTTCTTC
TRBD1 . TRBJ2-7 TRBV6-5 CASSLGQGNGEQYF TGTGCCAGCAGCCTAGGACAGGGCAACGGCGAGCAGTACTTC
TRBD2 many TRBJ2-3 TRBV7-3 CASSPDSGNTDTQYF TGTGCCAGCAGCCCCGATAGCGGGAACACAGATACGCAGTATTTT
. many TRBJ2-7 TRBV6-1 CASSEEETYEQYF TGTGCCAGCAGTGAAGAGGAAACCTACGAGCAGTACTTC
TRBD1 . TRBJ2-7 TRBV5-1 CASSLGTGVAEQYF TGCGCCAGCAGCTTGGGGACAGGGGTCGCCGAGCAGTACTTC
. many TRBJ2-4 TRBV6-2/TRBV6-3 CASSYSRGVDIQYF TGTGCCAGCAGTTACTCGCGGGGCGTGGACATTCAGTACTTC
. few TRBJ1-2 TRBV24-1 CATSGSGYYGYTF TGTGCCACCAGTGGAAGCGGATACTATGGCTACACCTTC
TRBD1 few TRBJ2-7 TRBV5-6 CASSNPRDRVPYEQYF TGTGCCAGCAGCAACCCACGGGACAGGGTACCCTACGAGCAGTACTTC
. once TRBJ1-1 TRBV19 CASSIRVNTEAFF TGTGCCAGTAGTATTAGGGTGAACACTGAAGCTTTCTTT
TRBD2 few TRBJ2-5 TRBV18 CASSPRKMSSGKEETQYF TGTGCCAGCTCACCAAGGAAGATGTCTAGCGGGAAAGAAGAGACCCAGTACTTC
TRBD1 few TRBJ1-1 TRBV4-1 CASSQEEGAENTEAFF TGCGCCAGCAGCCAAGAAGAGGGGGCGGAAAACACTGAAGCTTTCTTT
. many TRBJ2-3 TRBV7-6 CASSLVSGGTDTQYF TGTGCCAGCAGCTTAGTTTCAGGGGGCACAGATACGCAGTATTTT
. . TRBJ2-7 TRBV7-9 CASSDRRSYEQYF TGTGCCAGCAGCGACAGGAGGTCCTACGAGCAGTACTTC
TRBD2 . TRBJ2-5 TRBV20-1 CSVGLAGRETQYF TGCAGTGTTGGGCTAGCGGGGCGGGAGACCCAGTACTTC
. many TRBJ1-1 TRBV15 CATSTGRRRAFF TGTGCCACCAGCACGGGACGCCGTCGGGCTTTCTTT
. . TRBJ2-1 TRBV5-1 CASSLAQRGGEQFF TGCGCCAGCAGCTTGGCGCAAAGGGGTGGTGAGCAGTTCTTC